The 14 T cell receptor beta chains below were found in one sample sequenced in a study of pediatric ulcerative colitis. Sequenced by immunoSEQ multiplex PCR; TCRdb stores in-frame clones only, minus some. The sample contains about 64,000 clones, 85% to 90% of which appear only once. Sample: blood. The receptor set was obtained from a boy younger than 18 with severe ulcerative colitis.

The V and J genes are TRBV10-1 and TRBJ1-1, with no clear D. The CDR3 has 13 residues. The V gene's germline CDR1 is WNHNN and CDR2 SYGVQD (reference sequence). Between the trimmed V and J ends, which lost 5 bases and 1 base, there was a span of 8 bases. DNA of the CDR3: TGCGCCAGCAGTTCACAGAGGAACACTGAAGCTTTCTTT. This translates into CASSSQRNTEAFF.

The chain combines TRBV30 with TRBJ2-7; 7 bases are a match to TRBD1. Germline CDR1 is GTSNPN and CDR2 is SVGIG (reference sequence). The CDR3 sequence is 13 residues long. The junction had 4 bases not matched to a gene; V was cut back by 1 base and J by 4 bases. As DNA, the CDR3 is TGTGCCTGGAGTGCGGGACAGAAATACGAGCAGTACTTC. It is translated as CAWSAGQKYEQYF. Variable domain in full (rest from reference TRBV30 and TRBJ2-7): SQTIHQWPATLVQPVGSPLSLECTVEGTSNPNLYWYRQAAGRGLQLLFYSVGIGQISSEVPQNLSASRPQDRQFILSSKKLLLSDSGFYLCAWSAGQKYEQYFGPGTRLTVT.

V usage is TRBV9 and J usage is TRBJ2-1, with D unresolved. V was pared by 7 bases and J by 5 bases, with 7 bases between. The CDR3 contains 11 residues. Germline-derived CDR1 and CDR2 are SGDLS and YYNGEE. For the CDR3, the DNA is TGTGCCAGCGGCCCCAACAATGAGCAGTTCTTC. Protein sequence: CASGPNNEQFF. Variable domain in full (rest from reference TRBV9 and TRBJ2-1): DSGVTQTPKHLITATGQRVTLRCSPRSGDLSVYWYQQSLDQGLQFLIQYYNGEERAKGNILERFSAQQFPDLHSELNLSSLELGDSALYFCASGPNNEQFFGPGTRLTVL.

CDR3 amino acids: CAISESKFSGANVLTF. The CDR3 nucleotides are TGTGCCATCAGTGAGTCGAAGTTCTCAGGGGCCAACGTCCTGACTTTC. The chain has TRBV10-3 and TRBJ2-6; D unresolved. Germline CDR1 reads ENHRY; CDR2 reads SYGVKD. V was cut by 0 bases and J by 4 bases, with 10 bases left in between. This CDR3 contains 16 residues.

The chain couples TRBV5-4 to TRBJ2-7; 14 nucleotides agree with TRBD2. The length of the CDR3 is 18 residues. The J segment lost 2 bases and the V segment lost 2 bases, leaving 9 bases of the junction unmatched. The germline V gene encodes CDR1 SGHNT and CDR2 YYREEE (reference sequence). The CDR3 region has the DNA TGTGCCAGCAGCTTTATGGGACTAGCGGGAGTGTGGGCCTACGAGCAGTACTTC. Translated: CASSFMGLAGVWAYEQYF.

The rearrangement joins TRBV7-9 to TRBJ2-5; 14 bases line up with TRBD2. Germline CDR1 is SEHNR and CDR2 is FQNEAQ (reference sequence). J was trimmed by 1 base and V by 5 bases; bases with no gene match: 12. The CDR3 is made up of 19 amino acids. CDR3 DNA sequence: TGTGCCAGCAGCGCTTCCATGGGACTAGCGGGAGTCAGCCAAGAGACCCAGTACTTC. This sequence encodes CASSASMGLAGVSQETQYF.

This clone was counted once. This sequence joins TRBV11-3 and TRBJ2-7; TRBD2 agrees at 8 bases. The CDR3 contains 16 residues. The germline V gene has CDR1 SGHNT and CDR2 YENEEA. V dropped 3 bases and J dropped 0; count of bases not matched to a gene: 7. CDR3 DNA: TGTGCCAGCAGCTTCTCGCTTCGGGAGGGCTCCTACGAGCAGTACTTC. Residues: CASSFSLREGSYEQYF.

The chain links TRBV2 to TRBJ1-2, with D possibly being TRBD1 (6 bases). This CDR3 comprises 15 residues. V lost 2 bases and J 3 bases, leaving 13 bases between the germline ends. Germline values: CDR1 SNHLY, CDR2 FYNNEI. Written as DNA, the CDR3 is TGTGCCAGCAGTGAACCTGAAGGACAGCACTATGGCTACACCTTC. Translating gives CASSEPEGQHYGYTF.

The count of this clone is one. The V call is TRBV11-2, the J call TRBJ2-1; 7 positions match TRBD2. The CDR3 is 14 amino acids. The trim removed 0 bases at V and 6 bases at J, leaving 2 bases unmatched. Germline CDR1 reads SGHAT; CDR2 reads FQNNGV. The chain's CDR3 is CASSLDPGGNEQFF. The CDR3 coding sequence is TGTGCCAGCAGCTTAGATCCGGGAGGCAATGAGCAGTTCTTC.

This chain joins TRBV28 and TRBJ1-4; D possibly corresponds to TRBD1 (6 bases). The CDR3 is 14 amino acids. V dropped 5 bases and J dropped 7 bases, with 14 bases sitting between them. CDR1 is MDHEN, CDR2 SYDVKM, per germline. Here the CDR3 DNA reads TGTGCCAGCAGTGTAACAGGGCCGGGTGAAAAACTGTTTTTT. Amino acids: CASSVTGPGEKLFF.

The CDR3 sequence is CATSLNRGNEQFF. In DNA form, the CDR3 reads TGTGCCACCAGCCTGAACAGGGGCAATGAGCAGTTCTTC. This sequence joins TRBV15 and TRBJ2-1; 7 nucleotides align to TRBD1. The CDR3 contains 13 residues. Unmatched junction bases numbered 4, after V lost 5 bases and J lost 6 bases. The germline V gene encodes CDR1 LNHNV and CDR2 YYDKDF (reference sequence).

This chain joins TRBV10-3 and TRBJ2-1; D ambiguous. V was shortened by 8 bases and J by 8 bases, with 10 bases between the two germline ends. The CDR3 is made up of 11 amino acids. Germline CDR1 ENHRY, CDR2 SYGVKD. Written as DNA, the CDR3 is TGTGCCATCCAAAGAGAGGATGAGCAGTTCTTC. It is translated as CAIQREDEQFF.

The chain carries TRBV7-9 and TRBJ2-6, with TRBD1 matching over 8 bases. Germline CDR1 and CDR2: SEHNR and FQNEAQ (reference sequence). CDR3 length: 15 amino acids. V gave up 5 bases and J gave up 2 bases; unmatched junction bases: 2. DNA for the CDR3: TGTGCCAGCAGCCAACAGGGGGCTGGGGCCAACGTCCTGACTTTC. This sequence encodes CASSQQGAGANVLTF.

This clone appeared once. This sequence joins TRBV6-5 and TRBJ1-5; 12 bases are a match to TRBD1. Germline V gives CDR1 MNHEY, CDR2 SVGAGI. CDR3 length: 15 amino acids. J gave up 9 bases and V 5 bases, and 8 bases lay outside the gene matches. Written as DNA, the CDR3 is TGTGCCAGCAGTCCCGGGACAGGGGGCGGGGGGCCCCAGCATTTT. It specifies CASSPGTGGGGPQHF.